This T cell receptor (beta chain) was retrieved from a study of shared clonotypes between healthy human individuals. Trimming stripped 6 bases from V and 5 bases from J, with 14 bases between. This CDR3 is built from 14 residues. Division of CD4+ cells produced a CD45RA+ naive subset and a CD45RA-negative memory subset. This clone has just a few counts. The data were produced by immunoSEQ multiplex PCR, yet TCRdb's version contains in-frame clones alone and is incomplete. The sample has about 2.4 million clones; more than 90% are singletons. This sequence was found in a man in his late teens or twenties in good health. This chain uses TRBV5-7 with TRBJ1-4; D gene ambiguous. TRBV5-7 qualifies as an ORF whose function is uncertain. Sequenced input: naive CD4+ T cells sorted from blood. Subset defined: CD45RA+ positively selected. This chain's CDR3 is CASNNQISNEKLFF. For the CDR3, the DNA is TGTGCCAGCAACAATCAGATATCCAATGAAAAACTGTTTTTT.